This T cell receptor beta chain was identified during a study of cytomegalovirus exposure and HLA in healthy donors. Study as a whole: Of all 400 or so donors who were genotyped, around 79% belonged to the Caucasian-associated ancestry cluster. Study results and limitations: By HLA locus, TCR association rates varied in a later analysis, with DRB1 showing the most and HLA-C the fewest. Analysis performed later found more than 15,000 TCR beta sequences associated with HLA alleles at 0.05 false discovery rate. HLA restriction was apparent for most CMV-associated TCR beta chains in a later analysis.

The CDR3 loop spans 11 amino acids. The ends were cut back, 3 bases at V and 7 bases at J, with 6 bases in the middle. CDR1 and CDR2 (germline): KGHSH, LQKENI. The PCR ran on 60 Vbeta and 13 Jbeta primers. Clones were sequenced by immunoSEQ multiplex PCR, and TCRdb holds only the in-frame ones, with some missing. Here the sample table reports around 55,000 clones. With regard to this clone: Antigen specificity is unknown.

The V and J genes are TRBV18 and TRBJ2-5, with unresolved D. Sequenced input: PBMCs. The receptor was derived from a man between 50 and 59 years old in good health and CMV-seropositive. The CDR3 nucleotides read TGTGCCAGCTCACCTCCGGGGACCCAGTACTTC. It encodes CASSPPGTQYF.